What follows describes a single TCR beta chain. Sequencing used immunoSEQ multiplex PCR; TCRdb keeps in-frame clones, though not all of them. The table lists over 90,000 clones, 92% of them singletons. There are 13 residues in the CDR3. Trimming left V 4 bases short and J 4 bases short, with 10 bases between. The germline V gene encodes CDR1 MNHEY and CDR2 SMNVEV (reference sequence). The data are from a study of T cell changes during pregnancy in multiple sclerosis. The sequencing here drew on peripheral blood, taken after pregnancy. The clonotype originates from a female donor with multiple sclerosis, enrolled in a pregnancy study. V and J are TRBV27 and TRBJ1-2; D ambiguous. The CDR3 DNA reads TGTGCCAGCAGTTATGGGCCGGCCTATGGCTACACCTTC. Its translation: CASSYGPAYGYTF.